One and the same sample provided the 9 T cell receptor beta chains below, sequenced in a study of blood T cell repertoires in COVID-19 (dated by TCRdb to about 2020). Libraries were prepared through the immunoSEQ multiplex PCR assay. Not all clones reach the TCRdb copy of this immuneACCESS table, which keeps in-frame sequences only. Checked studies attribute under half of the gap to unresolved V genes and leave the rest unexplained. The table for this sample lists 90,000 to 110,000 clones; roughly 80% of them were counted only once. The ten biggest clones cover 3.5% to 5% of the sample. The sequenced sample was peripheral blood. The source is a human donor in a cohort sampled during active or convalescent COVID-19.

The CDR3 bases are TGTGCCAGCAGTTACGACACCAGTGGGAGACAGCCCCAGCATTTT. This gives the protein CASSYDTSGRQPQHF. The gene calls are TRBV6-2 or TRBV6-3 and TRBJ1-5; D uncertain. V lost 2 bases and J 7 bases, leaving 15 bases between the germline ends. The germline CDR1 and CDR2 sequences are MNHEY and SVGEGT. The CDR3 sequence is 15 residues long.

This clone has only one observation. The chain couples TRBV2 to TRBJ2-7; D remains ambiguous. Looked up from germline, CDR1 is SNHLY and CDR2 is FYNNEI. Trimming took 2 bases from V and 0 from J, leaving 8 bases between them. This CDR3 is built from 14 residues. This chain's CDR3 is CASSESESSYEQYF. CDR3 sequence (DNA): TGTGCCAGCAGTGAATCAGAAAGCTCCTACGAGCAGTACTTC.

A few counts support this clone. CDR3 region: CASSYGGGYNEQFF. DNA for the CDR3: TGTGCCAGCAGTTATGGCGGGGGGTACAATGAGCAGTTCTTC. The chain employs TRBV6-6 and TRBJ2-1; 8 bases are a match to TRBD2. The CDR3 totals 14 residues. V lost 3 bases to trimming and J lost 4 bases; unmatched junction nucleotides: 2. Germline CDR1 MNHNY, CDR2 SVGAGI (reference sequence).

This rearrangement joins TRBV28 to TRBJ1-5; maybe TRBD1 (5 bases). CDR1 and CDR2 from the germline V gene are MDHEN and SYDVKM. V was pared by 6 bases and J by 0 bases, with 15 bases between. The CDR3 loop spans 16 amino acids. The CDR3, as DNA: TGTGCCAGCAGATGGACGGGGGGTGATAGCAATCAGCCCCAGCATTTT. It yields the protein CASRWTGGDSNQPQHF.

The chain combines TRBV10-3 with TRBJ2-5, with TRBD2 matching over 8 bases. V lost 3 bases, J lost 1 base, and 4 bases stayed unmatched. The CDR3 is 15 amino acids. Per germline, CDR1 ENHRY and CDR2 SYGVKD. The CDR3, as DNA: TGTGCCATCAGTGACCCGGGGGGGGTCCAAGAGACCCAGTACTTC. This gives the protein CAISDPGGVQETQYF.

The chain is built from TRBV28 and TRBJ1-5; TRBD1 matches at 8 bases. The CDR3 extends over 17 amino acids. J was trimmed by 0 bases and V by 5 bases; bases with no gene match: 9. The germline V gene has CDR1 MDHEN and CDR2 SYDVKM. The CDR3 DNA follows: TGTGCCAGCAGTCACGCCAGGGGGCTGACTAGCAATCAGCCCCAGCATTTT. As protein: CASSHARGLTSNQPQHF. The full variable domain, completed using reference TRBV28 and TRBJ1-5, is DVKVTQSSRYLVKRTGEKVFLECVQDMDHENMFWYRQDPGLGLRLIYFSYDVKMKEKGDIPEGYSVSREKKERFSLILESASTNQTSMYLCASSHARGLTSNQPQHFGDGTRLSIL.

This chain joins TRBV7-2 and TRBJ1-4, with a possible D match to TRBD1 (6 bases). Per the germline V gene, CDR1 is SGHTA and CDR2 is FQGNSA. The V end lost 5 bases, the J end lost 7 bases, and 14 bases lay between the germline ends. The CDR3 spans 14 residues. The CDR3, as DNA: TGTGCCAGCAGCGAAGGGGGAGGGGGTGAAAAACTGTTTTTT. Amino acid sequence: CASSEGGGGEKLFF.

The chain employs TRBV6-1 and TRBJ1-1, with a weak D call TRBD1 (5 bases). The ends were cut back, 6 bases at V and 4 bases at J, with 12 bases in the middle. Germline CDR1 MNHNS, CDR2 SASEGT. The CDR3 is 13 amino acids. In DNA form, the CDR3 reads TGTGCCAGCAGACAGTCCGGGGGCACTGAAGCTTTCTTT. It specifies CASRQSGGTEAFF.

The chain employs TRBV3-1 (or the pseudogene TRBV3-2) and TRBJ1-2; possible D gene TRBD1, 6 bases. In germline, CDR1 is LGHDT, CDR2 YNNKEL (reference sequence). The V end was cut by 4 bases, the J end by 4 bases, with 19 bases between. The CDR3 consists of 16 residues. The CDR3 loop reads CASSPYAGGQSYGYTF. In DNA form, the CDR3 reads TGTGCCAGCAGCCCCTACGCGGGGGGGCAAAGCTATGGCTACACCTTC.